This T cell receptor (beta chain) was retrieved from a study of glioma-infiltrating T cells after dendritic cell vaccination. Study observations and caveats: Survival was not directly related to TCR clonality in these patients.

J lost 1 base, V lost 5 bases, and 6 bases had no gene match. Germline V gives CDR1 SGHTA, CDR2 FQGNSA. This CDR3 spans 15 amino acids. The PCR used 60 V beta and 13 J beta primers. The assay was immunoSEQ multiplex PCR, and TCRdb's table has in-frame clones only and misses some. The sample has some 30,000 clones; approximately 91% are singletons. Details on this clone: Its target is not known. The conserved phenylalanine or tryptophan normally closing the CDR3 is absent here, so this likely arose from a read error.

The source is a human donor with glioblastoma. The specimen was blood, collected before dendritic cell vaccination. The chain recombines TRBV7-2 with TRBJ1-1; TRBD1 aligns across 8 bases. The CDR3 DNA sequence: TGTGCCAGCAGCCACGACAGGGGACCGAACACTGAAGCTTTCCTT. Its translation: CASSHDRGPNTEAFL.